These T cell receptor beta chains were read from a single sample in a study of blood T cell repertoires in COVID-19. TCRdb's copy holds only in-frame clones and misses some; the assay was immunoSEQ multiplex PCR. The table includes about 29,000 clones, 89% detected once. Sequencing used peripheral blood. The receptors here all came from a human donor in a cohort sampled during active COVID-19. The CDR3 runs from the conserved cysteine through the conserved F or W. The order of the fields is V gene, clone size, J gene, D gene, CDR3 protein, CDR3 DNA. A D gene is named only where the DNA matches it firmly. Only part of the rows carry a size: once, few, many, or a class if the clone is expanded.

TRBV19	once	TRBJ1-2	TRBD1	CASSSSGQGFYGYTF	TGTGCCAGTAGTTCCTCTGGACAGGGCTTTTATGGCTACACCTTC
TRBV28	NA	TRBJ1-1	TRBD1	CASSFLAGGWNTEAFF	TGTGCCAGCAGTTTTTTAGCAGGGGGCTGGAACACTGAAGCTTTCTTT
TRBV7-2	NA	TRBJ2-7	NA	CASSGRFPPYEQYF	TGTGCCAGCTCTGGGCGTTTTCCTCCCTACGAGCAGTACTTC
TRBV28	once	TRBJ2-4	NA	CASSLFRVSKNIQYF	TGTGCCAGCAGTTTATTCAGGGTCTCCAAAAACATTCAGTACTTC
TRBV6-5	once	TRBJ2-1	TRBD2	CASSYSMAGVNEQFF	TGTGCCAGCAGTTACTCGATGGCGGGGGTTAATGAGCAGTTCTTC
TRBV7-3	NA	TRBJ2-1	TRBD2	CASSPSGGSSYYNEQFF	TGTGCCAGCAGCCCTAGCGGGGGGTCCTCCTACTACAATGAGCAGTTCTTC
TRBV4-2	NA	TRBJ2-5	NA	CASSQERGQETQYF	TGTGCCAGCAGCCAAGAGAGGGGGCAAGAGACCCAGTACTTC
TRBV4-1	NA	TRBJ2-3	TRBD1	CASSQVAAGQGPNTDTQYF	TGCGCCAGCAGCCAAGTGGCTGCAGGACAGGGGCCAAACACAGATACGCAGTATTTT
TRBV14	NA	TRBJ2-4	TRBD1	CASSQDEGASYKNIQYF	TGTGCCAGCAGCCAAGACGAGGGGGCGAGCTACAAAAACATTCAGTACTTC
TRBV7-9	few	TRBJ1-5	NA	CASSLSFGVSQPQHF	TGTGCCAGCAGCTTATCTTTCGGGGTCAGTCAGCCCCAGCATTTT
TRBV5-8	NA	TRBJ2-1	NA	CASSGGAQVYNEQFF	TGTGCCAGCAGCGGGGGGGCGCAGGTATACAATGAGCAGTTCTTC
TRBV2	NA	TRBJ1-1	NA	CASRLRVVIAPEAFF	TGTGCCAGCAGGCTCAGGGTGGTCATCGCCCCTGAAGCTTTCTTT
TRBV19	NA	TRBJ2-1	NA	CASSMRRVGNEQFF	TGTGCCAGTAGTATGCGCAGGGTGGGCAATGAGCAGTTCTTC
TRBV4-1	NA	TRBJ2-3	TRBD2	CASSVSGVRTDTQYF	TGCGCCAGCAGCGTCAGCGGGGTACGCACAGATACGCAGTATTTT
TRBV10-3	few	TRBJ2-5	TRBD1	CAISERAGTDQETQYF	TGTGCCATCAGTGAGAGGGCCGGGACAGACCAAGAGACCCAGTACTTC
TRBV5-1	NA	TRBJ2-5	TRBD1	CASSPGTGGETQYF	TGCGCCAGCAGCCCCGGGACAGGCGGAGAGACCCAGTACTTC
TRBV6-5	NA	TRBJ2-1	NA	CASSFPSGGPRIEQFF	TGTGCCAGCAGTTTCCCATCCGGGGGTCCCCGCATAGAGCAGTTCTTC
TRBV7-2	NA	TRBJ2-7	TRBD1	CASSLTPRDRGREQYF	TGTGCCAGCAGCTTAACCCCAAGGGACAGGGGGCGGGAGCAGTACTTC
TRBV6-5	NA	TRBJ2-7	NA	CASSTTGTLYEQYF	TGTGCCAGCAGTACAACAGGCACTCTCTACGAGCAGTACTTC
TRBV10-2	NA	TRBJ2-4	TRBD1	CASSGTGGEAKNIQYF	TGCGCCAGCAGTGGGACAGGGGGGGAAGCCAAAAACATTCAGTACTTC
TRBV5-5	NA	TRBJ2-3	TRBD1	CASTGQAVGPDTQYF	TGTGCCAGCACCGGACAGGCAGTGGGCCCAGATACGCAGTATTTT
TRBV4-1	NA	TRBJ1-4	TRBD1	CASSQERAGGYEKLFF	TGCGCCAGCAGCCAAGAAAGGGCAGGGGGCTATGAAAAACTGTTTTTT
TRBV27	NA	TRBJ2-5	TRBD2	CASTTARRSGKRETQYF	TGTGCCAGCACCACCGCACGGAGGAGCGGGAAGAGGGAGACCCAGTACTTC
TRBV27	NA	TRBJ1-4	NA	CATRGGGGEKLFF	TGTGCCACCCGAGGGGGAGGGGGTGAAAAACTGTTTTTT
TRBV19	few	TRBJ2-6	NA	CASSRGGFGTANSGANVLTF	TGTGCCAGTAGTAGAGGAGGGTTTGGGACGGCCAACTCTGGGGCCAACGTCCTGACTTTC
TRBV7-2	NA	TRBJ2-3	NA	CASSLDLGGGGPDTQYF	TGTGCCAGCAGCTTAGATTTAGGAGGGGGGGGCCCAGATACGCAGTATTTT
TRBV7-9	few	TRBJ1-5	NA	CASSPTGSNQPQHF	TGTGCCAGCAGCCCTACAGGTAGCAATCAGCCCCAGCATTTT
TRBV4-3	NA	TRBJ1-5	TRBD1	CASSQDGGQGCQPQHF	TGCGCCAGCAGCCAAGACGGGGGACAGGGTTGTCAGCCCCAGCATTTT
TRBV12-2	NA	TRBJ2-7	NA	CASRSTIAGASYEQYF	TGTGCAAGTCGCTCTACTATCGCGGGGGCCTCCTACGAGCAGTACTTC
TRBV25-1	NA	TRBJ1-1	NA	CASLAPRANTEAFF	TGTGCCAGCCTCGCTCCCAGGGCGAACACTGAAGCTTTCTTT
TRBV7-9	once	TRBJ2-4	TRBD1	CASSLPEGQPIQYF	TGTGCCAGCAGCCTCCCTGAGGGACAGCCTATTCAGTACTTC
TRBV6-2/TRBV6-3	NA	TRBJ1-2	NA	CASSNLQGLGYTF	TGTGCCAGCAGTAACCTACAGGGTCTTGGTTACACCTTC
TRBV4-3	NA	TRBJ1-3	TRBD1	CASSQEGGPGNTIYF	TGCGCCAGCAGCCAAGAAGGGGGCCCCGGAAACACCATATATTTT
TRBV6-1	NA	TRBJ2-6	NA	CASSVIAQGNSGANVLTF	TGTGCCAGCAGTGTCATTGCCCAGGGCAACTCTGGGGCCAACGTCCTGACTTTC
TRBV20-1	NA	TRBJ2-7	TRBD1	CSASLGTGGAYEQYF	TGCAGTGCTAGTCTTGGGACAGGGGGGGCCTACGAGCAGTACTTC
TRBV2	NA	TRBJ1-4	TRBD1	CASRDRDSKLFF	TGTGCCAGCAGAGACCGGGACAGTAAACTGTTTTTT
TRBV7-2	NA	TRBJ1-4	TRBD1	CASSLAWAGGEKLFF	TGTGCCAGCAGCTTAGCGTGGGCAGGGGGTGAAAAACTGTTTTTT
TRBV5-1	NA	TRBJ2-7	NA	CASSRTPTDEQYF	TGCGCCAGCAGCAGGACTCCTACAGACGAGCAGTACTTC
TRBV18	NA	TRBJ2-7	NA	CASSPPGQSYEQYF	TGTGCCAGCTCACCACCCGGACAGTCCTACGAGCAGTACTTC
TRBV28	NA	TRBJ2-2	TRBD2	CASSLLTGGNTGELFF	TGTGCCAGCAGCCTCCTCACGGGGGGGAACACCGGGGAGCTGTTTTTT
TRBV3-1/TRBV3-2	NA	TRBJ2-3	NA	CASSQQRTPADTQYF	TGTGCCAGCAGCCAGCAGCGGACCCCCGCAGATACGCAGTATTTT
TRBV7-2	NA	TRBJ2-2	TRBD1	CASSLLGQGFLSAGELFF	TGTGCCAGCAGCTTACTGGGACAGGGGTTTTTGTCGGCCGGGGAGCTGTTTTTT
TRBV21-1	NA	TRBJ2-7	NA	CASSTDFRGQSYEQYF	TGTGCCAGCAGCACGGACTTCAGGGGGCAATCCTACGAGCAGTACTTC
TRBV11-2	NA	TRBJ2-3	TRBD1	CASSFDRVTDTQYF	TGTGCCAGCAGCTTTGACAGGGTCACAGATACGCAGTATTTT
TRBV7-6	few	TRBJ1-3	NA	CASSLTQGHGNTIYF	TGTGCCAGCAGCTTAACCCAGGGCCATGGAAACACCATATATTTT
TRBV9	NA	TRBJ1-6	NA	CASSGTPGRDSPLHF	TGTGCCAGCAGCGGGACACCCGGAAGGGATTCACCCCTCCACTTT
TRBV28	NA	TRBJ2-3	NA	CASSSPDVLVLTTDTQYF	TGTGCCAGCAGTTCCCCAGATGTACTAGTACTCACCACAGATACGCAGTATTTT
TRBV3-1/TRBV3-2	NA	TRBJ1-2	TRBD1	CASSQGTGWDGYTF	TGTGCCAGCAGCCAAGGGACAGGGTGGGATGGCTACACCTTC
TRBV7-2	NA	TRBJ2-7	NA	CASSLMAGSYEQYF	TGTGCCAGCAGCTTAATGGCAGGGTCCTACGAGCAGTACTTC
TRBV6-1	NA	TRBJ1-4	TRBD1	CASSEWDSQLFF	TGTGCCAGCAGTGAATGGGACAGCCAACTGTTTTTT